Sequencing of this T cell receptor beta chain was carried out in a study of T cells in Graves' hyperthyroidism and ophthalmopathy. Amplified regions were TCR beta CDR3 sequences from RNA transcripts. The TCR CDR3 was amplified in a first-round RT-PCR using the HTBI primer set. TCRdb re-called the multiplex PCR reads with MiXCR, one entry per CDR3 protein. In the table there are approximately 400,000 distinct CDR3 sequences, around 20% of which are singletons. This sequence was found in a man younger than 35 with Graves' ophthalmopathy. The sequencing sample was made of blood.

This chain's CDR3 is CASSPPGYSYEQYF. Written as DNA, the CDR3 is TGTGCCAGCTCACCCCCAGGGTATTCCTACGAGCAGTACTTC. The V gene is TRBV18, the J gene TRBJ2-7, with D tentatively TRBD1 (5 bases). This CDR3 spans 14 amino acids. Germline V gene sequence: CDR1 KGHSH, CDR2 LQKENI. V gave up 3 bases and J gave up 1 base, with 10 bases separating them.